One sample yielded the 21 T cell receptor beta chains listed below, sequenced in a study of blood T cell repertoires in COVID-19. Assay: immunoSEQ multiplex PCR; the TCRdb copy retains only in-frame clones and omits some. This sample has about 350,000 clones, with about 92% found just once. Sequenced sample: peripheral blood. The source is a woman aged 55-70 years with COVID-19, enrolled during active disease.

The chain links TRBV7-8 to TRBJ1-1; TRBD1 agrees at 9 bases. CDR1 and CDR2 (germline): SGHVS, FQNEAQ. CDR3 length: 14 residues. Unmatched junction bases numbered 5, after V lost 6 bases and J lost 3 bases. The CDR3 sequence is CASRSGQGYTEAFF. CDR3 in DNA: TGTGCCAGCAGATCCGGACAGGGGTACACTGAAGCTTTCTTT.

The gene calls are TRBV4-2 and TRBJ2-7, with D unresolved. With 0 bases removed from V and 0 bases from J, the gap between germline ends came to 12 bases. There are 16 residues in the CDR3. Per the germline V gene, CDR1 is LGHNA and CDR2 is YNFKEQ. The CDR3 sequence is CASSQDRSLSSYEQYF. The DNA of the CDR3 is TGTGCCAGCAGCCAAGATCGGAGTCTGAGCTCCTACGAGCAGTACTTC.

This clone showed up just once. The DNA of the CDR3 is TGTGCCAGTATGACCGACCAGAGGGACTATGGCTACACCTTC. Translating gives CASMTDQRDYGYTF. This chain uses TRBV19 with TRBJ1-2, with D uncertain. CDR1 is LNHDA, CDR2 SQIVND, per germline (reference sequence). Trimming took 7 bases from V and 3 from J, leaving 15 bases between them. The CDR3 length is 14 residues.

This clone has more than one count but fewer than ten. V usage is TRBV5-8 and J usage is TRBJ2-1; 15 bases fit TRBD2. Losses at the gene ends were 6 bases for V and 0 bases for J; bases not matched to a gene: 10. There are 19 residues in the CDR3. CDR1 and CDR2 from the germline V gene are SGHTS and YDEGEE. The CDR3 sequence is CASNFGGLAGGSSYNEQFF. CDR3 bases: TGTGCCAGCAACTTTGGGGGACTAGCGGGGGGCTCCTCCTACAATGAGCAGTTCTTC.

This rearrangement joins TRBV3-1 (or the pseudogene TRBV3-2) to TRBJ2-1; the D gene is possibly TRBD1 (5 bases). Trimming left V 3 bases short and J 0 bases short, with 9 bases between. The CDR3 runs 15 residues. Germline CDR1 and CDR2: LGHDT and YNNKEL (reference sequence). CDR3: CASSHRQSSYNEQFF. CDR3 DNA sequence: TGTGCCAGCAGCCACCGACAGAGCTCCTACAATGAGCAGTTCTTC.

The rearrangement uses TRBV9 and TRBJ1-2, with D tentatively TRBD1 (5 bases). Germline V gene sequence: CDR1 SGDLS, CDR2 YYNGEE. The CDR3 has 15 amino acids. With 4 bases removed from V and 6 bases from J, the gap between germline ends came to 19 bases. The CDR3 sequence is CASSRLLGGRDGYTF. The CDR3 DNA sequence: TGTGCCAGCAGCCGACTACTTGGGGGGAGGGATGGCTACACCTTC. Supplemented by reference TRBV9 and TRBJ1-2, the full variable domain reads DSGVTQTPKHLITATGQRVTLRCSPRSGDLSVYWYQQSLDQGLQFLIQYYNGEERAKGNILERFSAQQFPDLHSELNLSSLELGDSALYFCASSRLLGGRDGYTFGSGTRLTVV.

Points on this clone: One end of the junction varies from germline; a read error may be responsible. The chain uses TRBV14 and TRBJ2-3, with D unresolved. Germline V lookup: CDR1 SGHDN, CDR2 FVKESK. The CDR3 covers 15 residues. The CDR3 is CASTQGFRSTDTQYF. The CDR3 DNA reads TGTGCCAGCACCCAAGGATTCCGGAGCACAGATACGCAGTATTTT.

At least ten counts were recorded for this clone. The chain couples TRBV30 to TRBJ1-5; 7 bases align to TRBD1. J was trimmed by 2 bases and V by 3 bases; bases with no gene match: 7. The CDR3 consists of 15 residues. The V gene's germline CDR1 is GTSNPN and CDR2 SVGIG (reference sequence). In DNA form, the CDR3 reads TGTGCCTGGAGCGAGACAGGGTTAGGCAATCAGCCCCAGCATTTT. Protein product: CAWSETGLGNQPQHF.

The rearrangement uses TRBV7-6 and TRBJ1-1; D remains unclear. This CDR3 comprises 15 residues. Trimming removed 2 bases at V and 0 bases at J, with 10 bases between. The V gene's germline CDR1 is SGHVS and CDR2 FNYEAQ. In DNA form, the CDR3 reads TGTGCCAGCAGCTTAACGAGGGCCATGAACACTGAAGCTTTCTTT. This translates into CASSLTRAMNTEAFF.

The rearrangement joins TRBV7-6 to TRBJ2-5; TRBD1 is a possible D gene (6 bases). Germline-derived CDR1 and CDR2 are SGHVS and FNYEAQ. With 2 bases removed from V and 1 base from J, the gap between germline ends came to 11 bases. There are 15 residues in the CDR3. CDR3 sequence: CASSLLTGPQETQYF. CDR3 DNA sequence: TGTGCCAGCAGCTTATTGACAGGACCCCAAGAGACCCAGTACTTC.

J is TRBJ2-4 and V is TRBV6-5; 8 bases are shared with TRBD1. Germline V gene sequence: CDR1 MNHEY, CDR2 SVGAGI. The CDR3 covers 14 residues. V lost 7 bases to trimming and J lost 8 bases; unmatched junction nucleotides: 10. DNA of the CDR3: TGTGCCAGCAAGTGGGACCAGGGGGCCGACATTCAGTACTTC. It encodes CASKWDQGADIQYF.

J is TRBJ1-6 and V is TRBV27, with 9 bases lining up with TRBD1. Germline CDR1 is MNHEY and CDR2 is SMNVEV (reference sequence). The CDR3 runs to 15 residues. With V trimmed by 7 bases and J by 7 bases, 8 bases remained unmatched. CDR3 region: CASTRTGAGNSPLHF. DNA for the CDR3: TGTGCCAGCACTAGGACAGGGGCTGGGAATTCACCCCTCCACTTT.

CDR3 in amino acids: CASSWTVRQETQYF. The CDR3 DNA is TGTGCCAGCAGTTGGACAGTCCGACAAGAGACCCAGTACTTC. V is TRBV6-6 and J is TRBJ2-5; D is perhaps TRBD1 (6 bases). Germline assignment: CDR1 MNHNY and CDR2 SVGAGI (reference sequence). Trimming cost V 4 bases and J 2 bases, with 11 bases left between them. The CDR3 has 14 amino acids.

The rearrangement joins TRBV5-8 to TRBJ2-2; D remains unclear. CDR1 is SGHTS, CDR2 YDEGEE, per germline. This CDR3 region has 14 residues. Trimming removed 1 base at V and 4 bases at J, with 8 bases between. The CDR3 spells CASSLFSFTGELFF. In DNA, the CDR3 is TGTGCCAGCAGCTTGTTCAGTTTCACCGGGGAGCTGTTTTTT.

This chain links TRBV3-1 (or the pseudogene TRBV3-2) with TRBJ2-3; 11 bases are a match to TRBD2. Germline trimming cut 0 bases from V and 9 bases from J; bases unmatched to any gene: 11. This CDR3 spans 17 amino acids. Looked up from germline, CDR1 is LGHDT and CDR2 is YNNKEL (reference sequence). CDR3 sequence reads: CASSQDMTSGALITQYF. In DNA, the CDR3 is TGTGCCAGCAGCCAAGATATGACTAGCGGGGCCCTCATCACGCAGTATTTT.

CDR3 loop: CASSPWTGNQPQHF. CDR3 DNA sequence: TGTGCCAGCAGCCCTTGGACGGGGAATCAGCCCCAGCATTTT. The V gene is TRBV7-9, the J gene TRBJ1-5; no definite D call. V was cut by 5 bases and J by 4 bases, with 12 bases left in between. The CDR3 has 14 amino acids. Germline lookup yields CDR1 SEHNR and CDR2 FQNEAQ (reference sequence).

J is TRBJ2-2 and V is TRBV19; maybe TRBD1 (6 bases). Trimming took off 0 bases at V and 4 bases at J, with 9 bases between the two ends. The CDR3 length is 15 residues. The germline V gene encodes CDR1 LNHDA and CDR2 SQIVND (reference sequence). The CDR3 nucleotides read TGTGCCAGTAGTATAGATCGCAGGGGCACCGGGGAGCTGTTTTTT. Translation gives CASSIDRRGTGELFF.

J is TRBJ1-5 and V is TRBV6-6, with D possibly TRBD1 on 5 matching bases. The germline gives CDR1 MNHNY, CDR2 SVGAGI (reference sequence). This CDR3 is built from 14 residues. The V end lost 6 bases, the J end lost 3 bases, and 12 bases lay between the germline ends. The CDR3 region is CASRPTAVNQPQHF. CDR3 sequence (DNA): TGTGCCAGCAGGCCGACAGCCGTCAATCAGCCCCAGCATTTT.

The rearrangement uses TRBV7-2 and TRBJ1-3; 7 nucleotides agree with TRBD1. The CDR3 covers 17 residues. J gave up 2 bases and V 3 bases, and 10 bases lay outside the gene matches. Germline V gene sequence: CDR1 SGHTA, CDR2 FQGNSA. DNA of the CDR3: TGTGCCAGCAGCTTGGCCCACACCCAGGGGGCTGGAAACACCATATATTTT. Its protein product is CASSLAHTQGAGNTIYF. Full variable domain (remainder filled in from reference TRBV7-2 and TRBJ1-3): GAGVSQSPSNKVTEKGKDVELRCDPISGHTALYWYRQSLGQGLEFLIYFQGNSAPDKSGLPSDRFSAERTGGSVSTLTIQRTQQEDSAVYLCASSLAHTQGAGNTIYFGEGSWLTVV.

The gene calls are TRBV24-1 and TRBJ2-3, with no clear D. The CDR3 length is 13 residues. Trimming removed 3 bases from V and 10 bases from J, with 13 bases in between. Germline CDR1 and CDR2: KGHDR and SFDVKD. The CDR3 loop reads CATSDTPATAQYF. Written as DNA, the CDR3 is TGTGCCACCAGTGATACCCCGGCAACAGCGCAGTATTTT.

This clone was seen a single time. J is TRBJ2-7 and V is TRBV19; TRBD1 matches 12 bases. V lost 3 bases and J lost 4; bases outside the gene matches: 4. Germline loops: CDR1 LNHDA, CDR2 SQIVND (reference sequence). The CDR3 has 15 residues. CDR3 sequence reads: CASSIGTGGIYEQYF. The CDR3 nucleotides read TGTGCCAGTAGTATCGGGACAGGGGGCATATACGAGCAGTACTTC. Looking up the rest from reference TRBV19 and TRBJ2-7 gives the full variable domain: DGGITQSPKYLFRKEGQNVTLSCEQNLNHDAMYWYRQDPGQGLRLIYYSQIVNDFQKGDIAEGYSVSREKKESFPLTVTSAQKNPTAFYLCASSIGTGGIYEQYFGPGTRLTVT.